Each of the 27 T cell receptor beta chains below was sequenced from the same sample in a study of STAT5B mutations in CD4+ large granular lymphocyte leukemia. Assay used: immunoSEQ multiplex PCR; TCRdb lists only in-frame clones, some missing. The table has roughly 30,000 clones, approximately 69% seen once; the top ten hold roughly 1%. The sample comprised CD4+ T cells from blood buffy coats. These receptors came from a human donor in good health.

The chain recombines TRBV19 with TRBJ2-5; 9 nucleotides line up with TRBD1. The V segment lost 2 bases and the J segment 5 bases; nucleotides outside the gene matches: 15. The CDR3 sequence is 18 residues long. Germline assignment: CDR1 LNHDA and CDR2 SQIVND (reference sequence). In DNA form, the CDR3 reads TGTGCCAGTAGTATATCAGGCGGTTCGGGACAGGGCTTGGAGACCCAGTACTTC. Translation: CASSISGGSGQGLETQYF.

The chain combines TRBV25-1 with TRBJ2-1, with TRBD1 identical over 10 bases. This CDR3 region has 18 residues. Germline V lookup: CDR1 MGHDK, CDR2 SYGVNS. Trimming cost V 0 bases and J 3 bases; bases outside gene matches: 8. CDR3 sequence reads: CASSEYTHRDRGYNEQFF. CDR3 bases: TGTGCCAGCAGTGAATACACACACCGGGACAGGGGCTACAATGAGCAGTTCTTC.

This clone was recorded a few times. The rearrangement joins TRBV7-9 to TRBJ1-5, with no clear D. Trimming left V 1 base short and J 6 bases short, with 7 bases between. Germline values: CDR1 SEHNR, CDR2 FQNEAQ (reference sequence). The CDR3 spans 13 residues. CDR3 sequence reads: CASSLDGSQPQHF. The CDR3 nucleotides read TGTGCCAGCAGCTTAGATGGCAGTCAGCCCCAGCATTTT.

The chain is built from TRBV7-9 and TRBJ1-1; no clear D gene. CDR1 and CDR2 (germline): SEHNR, FQNEAQ (reference sequence). Trimming pared 1 base from V and 1 base from J, leaving 4 bases between. The CDR3 spans 13 residues. The CDR3 region is CASSLEANTEAFF. CDR3 nucleotide sequence: TGTGCCAGCAGCTTAGAAGCGAACACTGAAGCTTTCTTT.

V is TRBV7-2 and J is TRBJ2-1; tentatively, D is TRBD2 (6 bases). The germline V gene has CDR1 SGHTA and CDR2 FQGNSA. V lost 5 bases and J lost 6, with 20 bases in between. This CDR3 is 16 amino acids long. DNA for the CDR3: TGTGCCAGCAGCCCCAGGAGGGCTCAACGTTCCAATGAGCAGTTCTTC. It translates to CASSPRRAQRSNEQFF.

The genes are TRBV6-1 and TRBJ2-3, with D perhaps matching TRBD2 (6 bases). The CDR3 is 15 residues long. V was shortened by 4 bases and J by 0 bases, with 11 bases between the two germline ends. Germline CDR1 and CDR2: MNHNS and SASEGT. CDR3 sequence: CASSVVGTSTDTQYF. CDR3 sequence (DNA): TGTGCCAGCAGTGTAGTCGGGACTAGCACAGATACGCAGTATTTT.

This rearrangement joins TRBV18 to TRBJ1-1, with a weak D call TRBD1 (5 bases). Germline V CDR1 and CDR2: KGHSH, LQKENI. CDR3 length equals 16 residues. With 6 bases removed from V and 1 base from J, the gap between germline ends came to 18 bases. CDR3 in DNA: TGTGCCAGCTCCCCCCGGACACCTGGGGCGAACACTGAAGCTTTCTTT. Protein product: CASSPRTPGANTEAFF. Complete variable domain (other parts from reference TRBV18 and TRBJ1-1): NAGVMQNPRHLVRRRGQEARLRCSPMKGHSHVYWYRQLPEEGLKFMVYLQKENIIDESGMPKERFSAEFPKEGPSILRIQQVVRGDSAAYFCASSPRTPGANTEAFFGQGTRLTVV.

The CDR3 DNA reads TGTGCCAGCAGCTTACATCTCGCGGGAGGGAGCACAGATACGCAGTATTTT. Protein product: CASSLHLAGGSTDTQYF. V and J are TRBV7-2 and TRBJ2-3, with 9 bases that match TRBD2. Germline CDR1 is SGHTA and CDR2 is FQGNSA. Losses at the gene ends were 2 bases for V and 0 bases for J; bases not matched to a gene: 6. The CDR3 extends over 17 amino acids.

The gene calls are TRBV19 and TRBJ2-5; D unclear. CDR1 is LNHDA and CDR2 is SQIVND in the germline V gene (reference sequence). Trimming removed 4 bases from V and 2 bases from J, with 8 bases in between. This CDR3 contains 13 residues. The CDR3 coding sequence is TGTGCCAGTAGTAAGACCGTACAAGAGACCCAGTACTTC. Its translation is CASSKTVQETQYF.

With regard to this clone: The junction departs from germline at one end; a sequencing error may be responsible. The J gene is TRBJ1-2, the V gene TRBV30; 7 nucleotides align to TRBD1. Germline assignment: CDR1 GTSNPN and CDR2 SVGIG (reference sequence). The CDR3 has 14 residues. The CDR3 here is CARSVRGRSYGYTF. The CDR3 DNA reads as TGTGCCCGGAGTGTAAGGGGGCGAAGCTATGGCTACACCTTC.

This clone was counted once. The J gene is TRBJ2-1, the V gene TRBV28, with TRBD1 identical over 9 bases. CDR1 is MDHEN and CDR2 is SYDVKM in the germline V gene. With 5 bases clipped from V and 4 bases from J, the junction kept 6 bases outside the gene matches. CDR3 length: 15 amino acids. Here the CDR3 reads CASSRPGQGYNEQFF. CDR3 nucleotide sequence: TGTGCCAGCAGTAGACCGGGACAGGGTTACAATGAGCAGTTCTTC.

The rearrangement uses TRBV2 and TRBJ2-1; 8 nucleotides line up with TRBD2. The length of the CDR3 is 15 residues. V shed 6 bases and J 0 bases; nucleotides not matched to a gene: 4. Germline-derived CDR1 and CDR2 are SNHLY and FYNNEI. Here the CDR3 DNA reads TGTGCCAGCAGCGCGAGCGGGAGCTCCTACAATGAGCAGTTCTTC. This translates into CASSASGSSYNEQFF.

V usage is TRBV7-9 and J usage is TRBJ2-7, with 10 bases that match TRBD2. The CDR3 has 12 residues. The germline gives CDR1 SEHNR, CDR2 FQNEAQ (reference sequence). The DNA of the CDR3 is TGTGGGTCTAGCGGGAGCTCCTACGAGCAGTACTTC. Translating it yields CGSSGSSYEQYF.

This chain uses TRBV6-1 with TRBJ1-2; 8 bases match TRBD1. The CDR3 covers 15 residues. Germline-derived CDR1 and CDR2 are MNHNS and SASEGT. With V trimmed by 2 bases and J by 7 bases, 9 bases remained unmatched. The DNA for the CDR3 is TGTGCCAGCAGTGAAATCAGGGGGCGGGTGGGTGGCTACACCTTC. Translating gives CASSEIRGRVGGYTF.

In its sample, this clone was seen once. This chain uses TRBV29-1 with TRBJ2-3; D gene ambiguous. This CDR3 comprises 11 residues. V lost 6 bases to trimming and J lost 2 bases, with 6 bases between them. Germline CDR1 is SQVTM and CDR2 is ANQGSEA. The DNA of the CDR3 is TGCAGCGTCCTTACCACAGATACGCAGTATTTT. It encodes CSVLTTDTQYF.

The chain carries TRBV5-1 and TRBJ1-1, with D uncertain. Germline CDR1 is SGHRS and CDR2 is YFSETQ. Trimming left V 0 bases short and J 1 base short, with 4 bases between. The CDR3 is 13 amino acids. Here the CDR3 reads CASSLDPNTEAFF. The DNA of the CDR3 is TGCGCCAGCAGCTTGGACCCGAACACTGAAGCTTTCTTT.

In its sample, this clone was seen once. The chain employs TRBV7-9 and TRBJ1-3, with 7 bases aligning to TRBD1. Germline trimming cut 5 bases from V and 0 bases from J; bases unmatched to any gene: 4. This CDR3 has 15 residues. Germline CDR1 and CDR2: SEHNR and FQNEAQ (reference sequence). The CDR3: CASSRDSSSGNTIYF. In nucleotides, the CDR3 is TGTGCCAGCAGCCGGGACAGCTCCTCTGGAAACACCATATATTTT.

The rearrangement links TRBV25-1 to TRBJ2-1; 7 bases are a match to TRBD1. The CDR3 runs to 15 residues. Germline lookup yields CDR1 MGHDK and CDR2 SYGVNS. V dropped 3 bases and J dropped 3; count of bases not matched to a gene: 5. This chain's CDR3 is CASSDGWTGYNEQFF. Here the CDR3 DNA reads TGTGCCAGCAGTGATGGGTGGACAGGCTACAATGAGCAGTTCTTC.

The chain carries TRBV7-2 and TRBJ2-3; TRBD1 agrees at 7 bases. V shed 5 bases, J shed 1 base, and the junction held 12 bases outside the gene matches. The CDR3 consists of 17 residues. Germline V gene data show CDR1 as SGHTA and CDR2 as FQGNSA. The DNA for the CDR3 is TGTGCCAGCAGCCAAGAGATACAAGGGGGCGGCACAGATACGCAGTATTTT. It specifies CASSQEIQGGGTDTQYF.

This clone appeared once. The V gene is TRBV19, the J gene TRBJ1-4; D is uncertain. V was shortened by 7 bases and J by 7 bases, with 22 bases between the two germline ends. CDR3 size: 16 residues. Looked up from germline, CDR1 is LNHDA and CDR2 is SQIVND (reference sequence). The CDR3 sequence is CASTPYRGPRGEKLFF. CDR3 coding DNA: TGTGCCAGTACCCCGTACCGCGGACCGCGGGGTGAAAAACTGTTTTTT.

The chain uses TRBV12-5 and TRBJ2-3, with D tentatively TRBD1 (5 bases). Germline lookup yields CDR1 LGHNT and CDR2 FRNRAP. The CDR3 spans 13 residues. Trimming removed 2 bases from V and 5 bases from J, with 8 bases in between. CDR3: CASGLIGVDTQYF. The CDR3 bases are TGTGCTAGTGGTTTGATAGGGGTAGATACGCAGTATTTT.

The chain joins TRBV28 to TRBJ1-2, with 8 bases matching TRBD1. Per germline, CDR1 MDHEN and CDR2 SYDVKM. The V gene end was trimmed by 6 bases and the J gene end by 6 bases; junction bases not matched to a gene: 9. This CDR3 is built from 14 residues. The CDR3 region is CASRNSGGADGYTF. The CDR3 DNA reads as TGTGCCAGCAGAAATTCAGGGGGCGCGGATGGCTACACCTTC.

The rearrangement joins TRBV6-5 to TRBJ2-7, with TRBD1 identical over 10 bases. The ends lost 10 bases at V and 0 bases at J; junction bases unmatched: 3. This CDR3 comprises 13 residues. CDR1 MNHEY and CDR2 SVGAGI come from the germline V gene. The CDR3 DNA is TGTGCCACCCGGGACAGGGGCTCCTACGAGCAGTACGTC. Residues: CATRDRGSYEQYV.

V is TRBV6-5 and J is TRBJ1-1; 7 bases match TRBD1. The CDR3 has 15 amino acids. Germline V gives CDR1 MNHEY, CDR2 SVGAGI. V dropped 4 bases and J dropped 1; count of bases not matched to a gene: 6. The CDR3 DNA follows: TGTGCCAGCAGTTCAACCGGGACAGCGAACACTGAAGCTTTCTTT. It is translated as CASSSTGTANTEAFF.

The chain employs TRBV7-8 and TRBJ2-3, with 11 bases lining up with TRBD2. CDR3 length: 18 amino acids. With 2 bases clipped from V and 0 bases from J, the junction kept 7 bases outside the gene matches. The V gene's germline CDR1 is SGHVS and CDR2 FQNEAQ. CDR3 nucleotide sequence: TGTGCCAGCAGCTTACTAGCGGGGGGCCGGGTGAGCACAGATACGCAGTATTTT. This encodes CASSLLAGGRVSTDTQYF.

This sequence joins TRBV19 and TRBJ2-1; TRBD2 agrees at 11 bases. Germline V CDR1 and CDR2: LNHDA, SQIVND (reference sequence). The CDR3 loop spans 13 amino acids. With V trimmed by 6 bases and J by 8 bases, 3 bases remained unmatched. CDR3: CASSRTSGYEQFF. The CDR3, as DNA: TGTGCCAGTAGCAGGACTAGCGGGTATGAGCAGTTCTTC.

The chain is built from TRBV6-5 and TRBJ2-5; 15 bases are a match to TRBD2. V lost 4 bases to trimming and J lost 5 bases; unmatched junction nucleotides: 5. The CDR3 has 16 residues. Germline loops: CDR1 MNHEY, CDR2 SVGAGI. Written as DNA, the CDR3 is TGTGCCAGCAGTTTGGGGACTAGCGGGAGGTGGGAGACCCAGTACTTC. Protein sequence: CASSLGTSGRWETQYF.